This TCR beta chain derives from a study of T cell repertoires in cytomegalovirus infection. Overall study context: Both recently identified HLA-C-restricted and well-studied HLA-B-restricted CMV epitopes were used in the study. From public TCR beta signatures came an indication of both CMV infection and matching HLA type. The study, taken as a whole, reports: It was HLA-C-restricted CMV-specific TCR beta clonotypes that dominated the response ex vivo.

TCRdb processed the reads anew with MiXCR; each CDR3 protein has one entry. This sample has about 890,000 distinct CDR3 sequences, with around 30% found just once. Germline values: CDR1 SGHVS, CDR2 FQNEAQ. This CDR3 has 19 residues. Trimming removed 4 bases from V and 5 bases from J, with 27 bases in between. Details on this clonotype: As yet, its antigen is unknown.

The sequence was collected from a human donor in good health (CMV status not recorded). Some clones in this sample may be carry-over from other donors' samples. The chain combines TRBV7-8 with TRBJ2-1; D may be TRBD2 (6 bases). The input for sequencing was cultured CD8+ T cells from PBMCs, taken from culture after CMV antigen stimulation. The CDR3 nucleotides are TGTGCCAGCAGCTCCCTTGGGCGGACGGGGACTCATTCCGACAATGAGCAGTTCTTC. Translating gives CASSSLGRTGTHSDNEQFF.